This T cell receptor beta chain is drawn from a study of Tregs in tolerant kidney transplant recipients. Study background: Mixed chimerism was transient after nonmyeloablative marrow transplants from related graft donors.

A remark on this clone: Its antigen remains unidentified. Other DNA sequences in this specimen translate into the identical CDR3.

Thawed PBMCs were rested overnight at 37°C with roughly 200 IU/ml IL-2 before regulatory T cell sorting. Whole-study findings and limits: Tregs expanded with activated donor B cells seemed most donor-specific. In tolerant patients, donor-specific Tregs outgrew total Tregs, suggesting antigen-driven expansion.

The table came from immunoSEQ multiplex PCR; TCRdb's copy has only in-frame clones and leaves some out. The sample holds under 95,000 clones, around 93% seen once. Germline CDR1 reads DFQATT; CDR2 reads SNEGSKA (reference sequence). The CDR3 is made up of 10 amino acids. Trimming removed 6 bases at V and 6 bases at J, with 9 bases between. The chain is built from TRBV20-1 and TRBJ2-7; D remains ambiguous. This receptor was obtained from a human donor who received a combined kidney and bone marrow transplant. Specimen: Tregs from blood, collected before the transplant. CDR3 sequence reads: CSARSGEQYF. In DNA form, the CDR3 reads TGCAGTGCAAGATCGGGCGAGCAGTACTTC.